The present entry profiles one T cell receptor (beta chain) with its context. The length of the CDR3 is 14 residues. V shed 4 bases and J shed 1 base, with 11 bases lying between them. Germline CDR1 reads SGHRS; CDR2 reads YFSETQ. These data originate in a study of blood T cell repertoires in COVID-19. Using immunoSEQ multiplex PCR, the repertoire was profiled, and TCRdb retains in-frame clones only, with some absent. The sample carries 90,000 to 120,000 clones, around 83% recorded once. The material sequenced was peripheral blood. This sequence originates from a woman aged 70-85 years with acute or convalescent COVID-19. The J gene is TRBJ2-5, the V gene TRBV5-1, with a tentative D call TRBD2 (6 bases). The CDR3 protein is CASSLTGSQETQYF. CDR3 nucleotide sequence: TGCGCCAGCAGCCTAACCGGGAGCCAAGAGACCCAGTACTTC.